The clone carrying this T cell receptor beta chain was observed once. Its cognate antigen is unknown. These data come from a study of brain T cells in children with intractable seizures. The study, taken as a whole, reports: Patients' HCMV serostatus was unknown; virus specificity rests on CDR3 similarity alone. Absence of clones before surgery may stem from lower sequencing depth.

The CDR3 consists of 15 residues. The ends were cut back, 3 bases at V and 0 bases at J, with 9 bases in the middle. Germline-derived CDR1 and CDR2 are MGHRA and YSYEKL. Sequenced by immunoSEQ multiplex PCR; TCRdb stores in-frame clones only, minus some. The sample holds hundreds of thousands of clones, 85% to 95% seen once. Time point of the sample: blood from clinic visit 5 months post-surgery; TSC patient then seizure free. Sequencing was limited to surgery cases with top T cell transcript signatures in brain tissue. At least one anti-epileptic drug was given before surgery. The receptor's source is a boy under two years old with tuberous sclerosis and intractable seizures. The chain is built from TRBV4-1 and TRBJ1-3; D gene ambiguous. Sequenced here: peripheral blood, sampled about 5 months after surgery. In DNA form, the CDR3 reads TGCGCCAGCAGCCAGCTGTGGGGCTCTGGAAACACCATATATTTT. Its protein is CASSQLWGSGNTIYF.